The 25 T cell receptor beta chains below all came from one sample that was sequenced in a study of blood T cell repertoires in COVID-19. Generated by immunoSEQ multiplex PCR, the TCRdb table keeps only in-frame clones and is missing some. The data contain 130,000 to 150,000 clones, around 91% of them singletons. Sequenced sample: peripheral blood. These receptors were collected from a woman aged 55-70 years with active COVID-19.

The genes are TRBV4-3 and TRBJ2-7; 8 nucleotides line up with TRBD1. The germline V gene has CDR1 LGHNA and CDR2 YSLEER. The CDR3 runs to 16 residues. V was pared by 0 bases and J by 6 bases, with 10 bases of the junction left unmatched. The DNA for the CDR3 is TGCGCCAGCAGCCAAGATAGGTGGCAGGGGGCGGGCGAGCAGTACTTC. This sequence encodes CASSQDRWQGAGEQYF.

The V and J genes are TRBV7-3 and TRBJ2-1, with TRBD2 identical over 7 bases. The CDR3 covers 17 residues. With V trimmed by 5 bases and J by 4 bases, 14 bases remained unmatched. The germline CDR1 and CDR2 sequences are SGHTA and FQGTGA. CDR3 region: CASSPTSSGPRYNEQFF. In nucleotides, the CDR3 is TGTGCCAGCAGCCCAACATCTAGCGGACCCCGATACAATGAGCAGTTCTTC.

The chain uses TRBV3-1 (or the pseudogene TRBV3-2) and TRBJ2-1; D is unresolved. The CDR3 consists of 14 residues. Per the germline V gene, CDR1 is LGHDT and CDR2 is YNNKEL (reference sequence). Trimming stripped 3 bases from V and 7 bases from J, with 13 bases between. CDR3 bases: TGTGCCAGCAGCCAGAGCGACGGTTCGAATGAGCAGTTCTTC. Amino acid sequence: CASSQSDGSNEQFF.

The rearrangement joins TRBV4-3 to TRBJ1-5; no clear D. There are 15 residues in the CDR3. The germline gives CDR1 LGHNA, CDR2 YSLEER. With 1 base removed from V and 1 base from J, the gap between germline ends came to 8 bases. DNA of the CDR3: TGCGCCAGCAGCCAAGCTGCACAGAGCAATCAGCCCCAGCATTTT. Residues: CASSQAAQSNQPQHF.

V and J are TRBV9 and TRBJ2-3; 7 bases match TRBD2. Trimming removed 3 bases from V and 2 bases from J; junction bases left unmatched: 3. This CDR3 region has 14 residues. CDR1 is SGDLS and CDR2 is YYNGEE in the germline V gene. The CDR3 coding sequence is TGTGCCAGCAGCGGACGGGGGGACACAGATACGCAGTATTTT. Protein sequence: CASSGRGDTDTQYF.

The chain has TRBV7-3 and TRBJ2-7, with D hard to call. Germline lookup yields CDR1 SGHTA and CDR2 FQGTGA. Trimming stripped 0 bases from V and 0 bases from J, with 6 bases between. This CDR3 has 14 amino acids. In nucleotides, the CDR3 is TGTGCCAGCAGCTTAACTCCAGGCTCCTACGAGCAGTACTTC. It yields the protein CASSLTPGSYEQYF.

The chain combines TRBV7-9 with TRBJ1-1, with 7 bases fitting TRBD1. The CDR3 length is 15 residues. The V and J ends lost 5 bases and 4 bases, in that order; junction bases with no gene match: 10. Germline CDR1 SEHNR, CDR2 FQNEAQ (reference sequence). CDR3 residues: CASSLLTGTVTEAFF. The CDR3 DNA is TGTGCCAGCAGCCTCCTGACAGGGACGGTCACTGAAGCTTTCTTT.

The chain combines TRBV7-3 with TRBJ2-1, with 9 bases matching TRBD2. The germline gives CDR1 SGHTA, CDR2 FQGTGA. The CDR3 has 17 residues. With V trimmed by 1 base and J by 9 bases, 13 bases remained unmatched. This CDR3 is CASSLRGSGRVDGEQFF. The DNA of the CDR3 is TGTGCCAGCAGCTTAAGGGGTAGCGGGAGAGTAGACGGTGAGCAGTTCTTC.

This rearrangement joins TRBV7-2 to TRBJ2-1, with 9 bases aligning to TRBD1. V lost 5 bases to trimming and J lost 4 bases; unmatched junction nucleotides: 6. Germline V CDR1 and CDR2: SGHTA, FQGNSA. The CDR3 runs to 15 residues. The CDR3 reads CASSRGQGGYNEQFF. In DNA, the CDR3 is TGTGCCAGCAGCCGGGGACAGGGTGGGTACAATGAGCAGTTCTTC.

This clone was counted only a few times. The J gene is TRBJ2-7, the V gene TRBV3-1 (or the pseudogene TRBV3-2), with 12 bases identical to TRBD2. The germline CDR1 and CDR2 sequences are LGHDT and YNNKEL (reference sequence). The junction had 4 bases not matched to a gene; V was cut back by 1 base and J by 3 bases. This CDR3 spans 16 amino acids. The CDR3 sequence: CASSQGTSGEYYEQYF. CDR3 DNA: TGTGCCAGCAGCCAAGGGACTAGCGGGGAGTACTACGAGCAGTACTTC.

For the CDR3, the DNA is TGTGCCAGCAAACCCGACACGTACAATGAGCAGTTCTTC. It is translated as CASKPDTYNEQFF. The chain links TRBV2 to TRBJ2-1; D gene uncertain. The CDR3 length is 13 residues. The germline V gene has CDR1 SNHLY and CDR2 FYNNEI. The ends were cut back, 7 bases at V and 4 bases at J, with 11 bases in the middle.

The gene calls are TRBV5-1 and TRBJ2-1; D might be TRBD2 (6 bases). Deletions cut 1 base from V and 6 bases from J, with 14 bases between. Germline CDR1 reads SGHRS; CDR2 reads YFSETQ. The CDR3 totals 15 residues. The CDR3 nucleotides read TGCGCCAGCAGCTTGCTGCCGGGAGTTGTCAATGAGCAGTTCTTC. It translates to CASSLLPGVVNEQFF.

The chain links TRBV4-3 to TRBJ2-2; D remains unclear. V lost 1 base and J 2 bases, leaving 8 bases between the germline ends. Looked up from germline, CDR1 is LGHNA and CDR2 is YSLEER. The CDR3 is 15 residues long. CDR3 bases: TGCGCCAGCAGCCAAGGAACACAAAACACCGGGGAGCTGTTTTTT. Its protein product is CASSQGTQNTGELFF.

The CDR3 region has the DNA TGTGCCTGGACTAGCGGGAGTGTTGAGCAGTTCTTC. It translates to CAWTSGSVEQFF. The rearrangement links TRBV30 to TRBJ2-1; 10 bases align to TRBD2. In germline, CDR1 is GTSNPN, CDR2 SVGIG (reference sequence). The CDR3 runs to 12 residues. J gave up 9 bases and V 4 bases, and 3 bases lay outside the gene matches.

The genes are TRBV4-2 and TRBJ2-5, with 8 bases fitting TRBD2. CDR1 and CDR2 (germline): LGHNA, YNFKEQ. This CDR3 is built from 17 residues. V shed 1 base, J shed 4 bases, and the junction held 11 bases outside the gene matches. CDR3: CASSQVRAGGTIETQYF. The CDR3 nucleotides are TGTGCCAGCAGCCAAGTCCGCGCGGGAGGCACCATAGAGACCCAGTACTTC.

The CDR3, as DNA: TGTGCCAGCAGTCGTACTAGCGGGACAGTTGGGGAGACCCAGTACTTC. Its protein product is CASSRTSGTVGETQYF. The chain carries TRBV7-7 and TRBJ2-5, with TRBD2 matching over 10 bases. V lost 6 bases to trimming and J lost 5 bases; unmatched junction nucleotides: 12. The CDR3 loop spans 16 amino acids. Germline loops: CDR1 SSHAT, CDR2 FNYEAQ (reference sequence).

In this sample, this clone turned up a few times. V gene TRBV23-1 combines with J gene TRBJ1-2; no reliable D call. TRBV23-1 belongs to the ORF category, with a function that is uncertain. This CDR3 has 12 residues. Trimming left V 4 bases short and J 5 bases short, with 8 bases between. The CDR3 loop is CASSRRPYGYTF. In DNA form, the CDR3 reads TGCGCCAGCAGTCGGAGACCGTATGGCTACACCTTC.

The chain couples TRBV5-6 to TRBJ2-7; weak D call: TRBD2 (5 bases). Trimming left V 0 bases short and J 2 bases short, with 18 bases between. The CDR3 has 17 residues. The germline V gene has CDR1 SGHDT and CDR2 YYEEEE. The DNA of the CDR3 is TGTGCCAGCAGCTTGGCTTCGTGGTTCGAGGGTACCTACGAGCAGTACTTC. Its protein is CASSLASWFEGTYEQYF. The full variable domain, its missing parts supplied by reference TRBV5-6 and TRBJ2-7, is DAGVTQSPTHLIKTRGQQVTLRCSPKSGHDTVSWYQQALGQGPQFIFQYYEEEERQRGNFPDRFSGHQFPNYSSELNVNALLLGDSALYLCASSLASWFEGTYEQYFGPGTRLTVT.

The chain is built from TRBV6-5 and TRBJ2-5; D remains unclear. V was cut by 0 bases and J by 9 bases, with 20 bases left in between. This CDR3 region has 16 residues. Germline values: CDR1 MNHEY, CDR2 SVGAGI. The CDR3 reads CASSYSTAAHFGAQYF. DNA of the CDR3: TGTGCCAGCAGTTACTCGACGGCAGCCCACTTCGGAGCCCAGTACTTC.

The chain uses TRBV9 and TRBJ2-1; D may be TRBD1 (5 bases). Trimming stripped 0 bases from V and 4 bases from J, with 14 bases between. The CDR3 consists of 16 residues. Germline assignment: CDR1 SGDLS and CDR2 YYNGEE. The CDR3 spells CASSVGVGRDYNEQFF. DNA for the CDR3: TGTGCCAGCAGCGTAGGCGTAGGCAGGGATTACAATGAGCAGTTCTTC. The full variable domain, its missing parts supplied by reference TRBV9 and TRBJ2-1, is DSGVTQTPKHLITATGQRVTLRCSPRSGDLSVYWYQQSLDQGLQFLIQYYNGEERAKGNILERFSAQQFPDLHSELNLSSLELGDSALYFCASSVGVGRDYNEQFFGPGTRLTVL.

This CDR3 reads CASSPRTGELFF. CDR3 sequence (DNA): TGTGCCAGTAGTCCTAGAACCGGGGAGCTGTTTTTT. The chain employs TRBV19 and TRBJ2-2; no firm D call. This CDR3 comprises 12 residues. Germline V lookup: CDR1 LNHDA, CDR2 SQIVND (reference sequence). Trimming removed 5 bases from V and 5 bases from J, with 6 bases in between. The variable domain in full, with the rest retrieved from reference TRBV19 and TRBJ2-2, is DGGITQSPKYLFRKEGQNVTLSCEQNLNHDAMYWYRQDPGQGLRLIYYSQIVNDFQKGDIAEGYSVSREKKESFPLTVTSAQKNPTAFYLCASSPRTGELFFGEGSRLTVL.

The CDR3 DNA reads TGTGCCAGCAGTTCGGATACGAACGGGAAGCAGTTCTTC. Protein sequence: CASSSDTNGKQFF. The chain recombines TRBV28 with TRBJ2-1, with D perhaps matching TRBD2 (5 bases). The CDR3 totals 13 residues. Trimming took 4 bases from V and 11 from J, leaving 15 bases between them. Germline V gene sequence: CDR1 MDHEN, CDR2 SYDVKM. Full variable domain (remainder filled in from reference TRBV28 and TRBJ2-1): DVKVTQSSRYLVKRTGEKVFLECVQDMDHENMFWYRQDPGLGLRLIYFSYDVKMKEKGDIPEGYSVSREKKERFSLILESASTNQTSMYLCASSSDTNGKQFFGPGTRLTVL.

Written as DNA, the CDR3 is TGTGCCAGCAGTTCAGGACAGGGCACTGAAGCTTTCTTT. Translating it yields CASSSGQGTEAFF. V and J are TRBV28 and TRBJ1-1, with 8 bases matching TRBD1. CDR1 is MDHEN, CDR2 SYDVKM, per germline. Trimming removed 4 bases from V and 4 bases from J; junction bases left unmatched: 2. This CDR3 has 13 residues.

The chain uses TRBV7-2 and TRBJ2-1, with a weak D call TRBD2 (5 bases). Germline CDR1 reads SGHTA; CDR2 reads FQGNSA. This CDR3 contains 16 residues. Trimming pared 3 bases from V and 0 bases from J, leaving 12 bases between. CDR3 DNA sequence: TGTGCCAGCAGCTTCGGCGGGTCAAGCTCCTACAATGAGCAGTTCTTC. It translates to CASSFGGSSSYNEQFF.

V is TRBV7-6 and J is TRBJ2-7; 7 nucleotides align to TRBD2. J was trimmed by 3 bases and V by 5 bases; bases with no gene match: 10. The CDR3 has 15 residues. Germline lookup yields CDR1 SGHVS and CDR2 FNYEAQ. The CDR3 bases are TGTGCCAGCAGCGCGCCGGTGGAGCGGGGCTACGAGCAGTACTTC. As protein: CASSAPVERGYEQYF. The complete variable domain, with remaining parts taken from reference TRBV7-6 and TRBJ2-7, reads GAGVSQSPRYKVTKRGQDVALRCDPISGHVSLYWYRQALGQGPEFLTYFNYEAQQDKSGLPNDRFSAERPEGSISTLTIQRTEQRDSAMYRCASSAPVERGYEQYFGPGTRLTVT.